The present T cell receptor beta chain was sequenced within a study of CD4 T cells in relation to SARS-CoV-2 and coronaviruses. On the study more broadly: Convalescent patients were fewer than ten males and 4 females; two were Hispanic.

The CDR3 loop spans 12 amino acids. Per germline, CDR1 KGHDR and CDR2 SFDVKD. Trimming removed 5 bases from V and 1 base from J, with 2 bases in between. Using immunoSEQ multiplex PCR, the repertoire was profiled, and TCRdb retains in-frame clones only, with some absent. The sample has tens of thousands of clones, around 80% seen once. Study observations and caveats: Each donor contributed either pre-pandemic or post-infection samples, not both. Crossreactivity was assessed only for spike protein, not other viral proteins.

Sorted naive or memory CD4+ cells met CEF peptides for approximately nine days. This clone was found a few times. The antigen is not known. Material for sequencing was memory CD4+ T cells from PBMCs, cultured in vitro. The source of this sequence is an adult with COVID-19. This sequence joins TRBV24-1 and TRBJ1-3, with unresolved D. The DNA of the CDR3 is TGTGCCACCAGTGGGTCTGGAAACACCATATATTTT. It yields the protein CATSGSGNTIYF.